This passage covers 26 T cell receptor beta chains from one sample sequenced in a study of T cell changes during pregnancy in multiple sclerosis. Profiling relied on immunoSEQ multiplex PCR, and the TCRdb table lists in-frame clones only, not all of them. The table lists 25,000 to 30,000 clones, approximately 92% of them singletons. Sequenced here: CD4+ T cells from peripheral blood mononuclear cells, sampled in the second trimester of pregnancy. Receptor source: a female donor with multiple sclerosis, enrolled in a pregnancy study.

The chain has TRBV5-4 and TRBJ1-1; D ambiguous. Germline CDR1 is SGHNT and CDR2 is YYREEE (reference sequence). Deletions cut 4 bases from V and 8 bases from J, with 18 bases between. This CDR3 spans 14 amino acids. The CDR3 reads CASSRVGRPTEAFF. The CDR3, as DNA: TGTGCCAGCAGCCGGGTGGGGAGACCAACCGAAGCTTTCTTT.

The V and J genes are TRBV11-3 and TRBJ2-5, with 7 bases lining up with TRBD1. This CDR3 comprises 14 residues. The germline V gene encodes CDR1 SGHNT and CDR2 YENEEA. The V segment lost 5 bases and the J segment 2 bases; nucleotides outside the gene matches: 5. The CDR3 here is CASSLGTEQETQYF. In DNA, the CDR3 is TGTGCCAGCAGCCTTGGGACAGAACAAGAGACCCAGTACTTC. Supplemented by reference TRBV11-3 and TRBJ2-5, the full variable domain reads EAGVVQSPRYKIIEKKQPVAFWCNPISGHNTLYWYLQNLGQGPELLIRYENEEAVDDSQLPKDRFSAERLKGVDSTLKIQPAELGDSAVYLCASSLGTEQETQYFGPGTRLLVL.

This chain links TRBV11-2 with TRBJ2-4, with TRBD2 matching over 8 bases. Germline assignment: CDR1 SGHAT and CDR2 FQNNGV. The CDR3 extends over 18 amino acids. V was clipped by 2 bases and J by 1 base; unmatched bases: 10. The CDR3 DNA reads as TGTGCCAGCAGCTTAAAACGTCCCGGGGGGGCCGCCAAAAACATTCAGTACTTC. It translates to CASSLKRPGGAAKNIQYF.

CDR3 in amino acids: CAIDREGNSPLHF. The CDR3 coding sequence is TGTGCCATAGACAGGGAAGGTAATTCACCCCTCCACTTT. V is TRBV21-1 and J is TRBJ1-6; the DNA was not used to check the table's D call, TRBD1. TRBV21-1 is a recognized pseudogene. This CDR3 has 13 amino acids.

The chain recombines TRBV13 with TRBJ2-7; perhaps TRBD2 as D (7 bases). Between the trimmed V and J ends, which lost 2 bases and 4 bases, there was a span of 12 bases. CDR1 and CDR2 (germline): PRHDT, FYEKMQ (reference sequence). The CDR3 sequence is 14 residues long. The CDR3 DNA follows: TGTGCCAGCAGCTTAAGGGGGGGATCTTACGAGCAGTACTTC. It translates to CASSLRGGSYEQYF. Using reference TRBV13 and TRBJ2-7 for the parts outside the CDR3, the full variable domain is AAGVIQSPRHLIKEKRETATLKCYPIPRHDTVYWYQQGPGQDPQFLISFYEKMQSDKGSIPDRFSAQQFSDYHSELNMSSLELGDSALYFCASSLRGGSYEQYFGPGTRLTVT.

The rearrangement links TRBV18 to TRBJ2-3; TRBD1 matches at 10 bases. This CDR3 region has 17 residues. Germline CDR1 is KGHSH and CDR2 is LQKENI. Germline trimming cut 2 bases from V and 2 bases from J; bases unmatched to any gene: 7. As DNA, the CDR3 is TGTGCCAGCTCACCAATTCCGACAGGGGGCGTCACAGATACGCAGTATTTT. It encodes CASSPIPTGGVTDTQYF.

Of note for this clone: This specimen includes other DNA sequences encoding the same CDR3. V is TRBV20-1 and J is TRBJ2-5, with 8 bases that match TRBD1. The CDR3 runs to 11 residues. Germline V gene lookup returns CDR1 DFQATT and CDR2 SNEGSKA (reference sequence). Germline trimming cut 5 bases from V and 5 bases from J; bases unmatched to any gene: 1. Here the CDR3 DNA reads TGCAGTGCTCGACAGGGGGAGACCCAGTACTTC. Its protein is CSARQGETQYF.

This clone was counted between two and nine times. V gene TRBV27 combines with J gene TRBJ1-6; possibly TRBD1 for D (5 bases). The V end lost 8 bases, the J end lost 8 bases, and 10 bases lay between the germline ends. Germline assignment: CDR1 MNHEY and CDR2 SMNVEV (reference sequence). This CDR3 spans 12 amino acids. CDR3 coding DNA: TGTGCCAGCGGCCGACAGTATTCACCCCTCCACTTT. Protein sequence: CASGRQYSPLHF.

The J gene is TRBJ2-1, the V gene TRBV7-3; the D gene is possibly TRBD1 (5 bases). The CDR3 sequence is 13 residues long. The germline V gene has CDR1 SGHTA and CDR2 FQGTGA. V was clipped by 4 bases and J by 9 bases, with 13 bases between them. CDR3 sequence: CASSWKGWGEQFF. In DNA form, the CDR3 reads TGTGCCAGCAGCTGGAAGGGGTGGGGTGAGCAGTTCTTC. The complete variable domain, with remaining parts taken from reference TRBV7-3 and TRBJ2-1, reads GAGVSQTPSNKVTEKGKYVELRCDPISGHTALYWYRQSLGQGPEFLIYFQGTGAADDSGLPNDRFFAVRPEGSVSTLKIQRTERGDSAVYLCASSWKGWGEQFFGPGTRLTVL.

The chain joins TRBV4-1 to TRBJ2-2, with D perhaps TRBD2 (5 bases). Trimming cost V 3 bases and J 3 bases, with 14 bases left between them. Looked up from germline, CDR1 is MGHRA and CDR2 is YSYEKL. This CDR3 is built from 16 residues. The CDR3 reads CASSQGSRPDTGELFF. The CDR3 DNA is TGCGCCAGCAGCCAGGGGAGCCGCCCGGACACCGGGGAGCTGTTTTTT.

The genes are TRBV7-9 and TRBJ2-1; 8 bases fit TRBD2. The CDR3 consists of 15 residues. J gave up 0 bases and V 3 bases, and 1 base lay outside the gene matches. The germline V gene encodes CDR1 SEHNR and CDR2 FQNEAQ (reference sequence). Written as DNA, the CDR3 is TGTGCCAGCAGCTTCCGGGGGGGCTCCTACAATGAGCAGTTCTTC. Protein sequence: CASSFRGGSYNEQFF.

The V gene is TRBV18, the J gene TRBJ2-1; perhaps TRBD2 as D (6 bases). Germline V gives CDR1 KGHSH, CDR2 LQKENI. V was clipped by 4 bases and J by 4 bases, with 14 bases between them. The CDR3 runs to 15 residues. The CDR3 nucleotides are TGTGCCAGCTCACTGCTCGGGGGACCTTACAATGAGCAGTTCTTC. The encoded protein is CASSLLGGPYNEQFF.

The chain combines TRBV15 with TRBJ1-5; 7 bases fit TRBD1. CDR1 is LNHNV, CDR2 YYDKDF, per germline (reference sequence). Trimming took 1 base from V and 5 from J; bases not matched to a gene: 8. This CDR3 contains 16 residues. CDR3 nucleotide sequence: TGTGCCACCAGCAGAGGACCTAACAGGGGAGATCAGCCCCAGCATTTT. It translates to CATSRGPNRGDQPQHF.

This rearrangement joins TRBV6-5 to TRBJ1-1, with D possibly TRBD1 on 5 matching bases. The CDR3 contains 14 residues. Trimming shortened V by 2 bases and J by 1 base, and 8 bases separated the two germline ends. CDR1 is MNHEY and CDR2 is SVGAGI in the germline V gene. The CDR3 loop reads CASSYGTKNTEAFF. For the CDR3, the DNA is TGTGCCAGCAGTTACGGGACTAAGAACACTGAAGCTTTCTTT.

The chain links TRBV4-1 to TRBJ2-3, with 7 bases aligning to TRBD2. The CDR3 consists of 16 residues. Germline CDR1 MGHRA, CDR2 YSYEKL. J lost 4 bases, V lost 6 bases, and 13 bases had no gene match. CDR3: CASSGRTRDRSDTQYF. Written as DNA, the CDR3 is TGCGCCAGCAGTGGGAGGACTAGAGACCGCTCAGATACGCAGTATTTT.

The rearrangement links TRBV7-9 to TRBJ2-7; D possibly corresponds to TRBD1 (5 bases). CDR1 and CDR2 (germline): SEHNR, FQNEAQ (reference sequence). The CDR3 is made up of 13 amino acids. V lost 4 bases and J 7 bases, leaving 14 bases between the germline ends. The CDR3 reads CASSYGMKGEQYF. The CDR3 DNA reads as TGTGCCAGCAGCTACGGCATGAAGGGGGAGCAGTACTTC. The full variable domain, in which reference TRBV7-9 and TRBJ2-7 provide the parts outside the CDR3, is DTGVSQNPRHKITKRGQNVTFRCDPISEHNRLYWYRQTLGQGPEFLTYFQNEAQLEKSRLLSDRFSAERPKGSFSTLEIQRTEQGDSAMYLCASSYGMKGEQYFGPGTRLTVT.

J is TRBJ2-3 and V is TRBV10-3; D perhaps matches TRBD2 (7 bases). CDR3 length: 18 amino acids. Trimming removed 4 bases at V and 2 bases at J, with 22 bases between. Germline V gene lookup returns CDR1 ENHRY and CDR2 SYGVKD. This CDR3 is CAISGSRGGAVVTDTQYF. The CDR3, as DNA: TGTGCCATCAGTGGTTCAAGGGGGGGCGCAGTGGTCACAGATACGCAGTATTTT.

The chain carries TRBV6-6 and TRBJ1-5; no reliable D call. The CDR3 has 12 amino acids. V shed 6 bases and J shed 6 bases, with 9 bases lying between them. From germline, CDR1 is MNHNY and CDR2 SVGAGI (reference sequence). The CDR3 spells CASSPNPQPQHF. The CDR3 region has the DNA TGTGCCAGCAGCCCTAATCCTCAGCCCCAGCATTTT.

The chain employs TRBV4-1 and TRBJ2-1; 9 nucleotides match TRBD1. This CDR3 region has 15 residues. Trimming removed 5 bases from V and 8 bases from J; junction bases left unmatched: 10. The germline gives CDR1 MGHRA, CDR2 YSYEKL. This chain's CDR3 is CASSSPGQGSHEQFF. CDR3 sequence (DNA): TGCGCCAGCAGCTCCCCGGGACAGGGATCCCATGAGCAGTTCTTC.

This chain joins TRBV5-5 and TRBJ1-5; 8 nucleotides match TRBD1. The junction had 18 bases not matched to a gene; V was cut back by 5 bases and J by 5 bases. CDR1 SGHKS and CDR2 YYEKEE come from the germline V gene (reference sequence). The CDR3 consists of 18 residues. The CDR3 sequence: CASSRTGGQGEGYQPQHF. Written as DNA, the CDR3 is TGTGCCAGCAGTCGAACGGGAGGACAGGGTGAGGGGTATCAGCCCCAGCATTTT.

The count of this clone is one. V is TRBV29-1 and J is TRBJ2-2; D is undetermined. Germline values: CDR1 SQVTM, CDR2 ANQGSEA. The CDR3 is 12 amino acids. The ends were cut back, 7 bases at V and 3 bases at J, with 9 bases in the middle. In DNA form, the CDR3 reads TGCAGCGCGCGATCGGACACCGGGGAGCTGTTTTTT. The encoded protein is CSARSDTGELFF.

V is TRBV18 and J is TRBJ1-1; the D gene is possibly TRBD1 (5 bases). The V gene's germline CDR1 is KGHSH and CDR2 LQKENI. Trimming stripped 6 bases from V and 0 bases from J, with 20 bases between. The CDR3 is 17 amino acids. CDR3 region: CASSPTSGVLVNTEAFF. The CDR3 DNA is TGTGCCAGCTCCCCGACTTCGGGGGTGTTGGTGAACACTGAAGCTTTCTTT. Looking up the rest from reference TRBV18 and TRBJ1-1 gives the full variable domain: NAGVMQNPRHLVRRRGQEARLRCSPMKGHSHVYWYRQLPEEGLKFMVYLQKENIIDESGMPKERFSAEFPKEGPSILRIQQVVRGDSAAYFCASSPTSGVLVNTEAFFGQGTRLTVV.

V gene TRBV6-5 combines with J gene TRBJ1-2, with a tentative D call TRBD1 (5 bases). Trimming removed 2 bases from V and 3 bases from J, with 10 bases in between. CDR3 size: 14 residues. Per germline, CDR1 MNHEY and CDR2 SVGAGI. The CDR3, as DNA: TGTGCCAGCAGTTACCCCAGGGCGGACTATGGCTACACCTTC. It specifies CASSYPRADYGYTF.

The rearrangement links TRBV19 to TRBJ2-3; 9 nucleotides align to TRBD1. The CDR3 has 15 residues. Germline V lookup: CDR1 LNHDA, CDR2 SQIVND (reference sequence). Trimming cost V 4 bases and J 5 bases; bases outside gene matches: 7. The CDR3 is CASSTPGQGGDTQYF. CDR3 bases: TGTGCCAGTAGTACTCCGGGACAGGGAGGAGATACGCAGTATTTT.

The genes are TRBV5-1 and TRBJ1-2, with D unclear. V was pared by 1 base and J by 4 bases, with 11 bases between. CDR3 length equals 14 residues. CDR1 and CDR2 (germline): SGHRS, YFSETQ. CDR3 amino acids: CASSLSPLGYGYTF. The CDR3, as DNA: TGCGCCAGCAGCTTGTCTCCCCTCGGCTATGGCTACACCTTC.

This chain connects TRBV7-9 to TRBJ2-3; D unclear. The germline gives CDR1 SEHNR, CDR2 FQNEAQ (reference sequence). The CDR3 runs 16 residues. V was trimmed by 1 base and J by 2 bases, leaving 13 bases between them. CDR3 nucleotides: TGTGCCAGCAGCTTAGTGCTCAGAGGCCTCACAGATACGCAGTATTTT. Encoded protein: CASSLVLRGLTDTQYF. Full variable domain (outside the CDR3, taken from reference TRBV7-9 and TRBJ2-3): DTGVSQNPRHKITKRGQNVTFRCDPISEHNRLYWYRQTLGQGPEFLTYFQNEAQLEKSRLLSDRFSAERPKGSFSTLEIQRTEQGDSAMYLCASSLVLRGLTDTQYFGPGTRLTVL.